A selection of T cell receptor beta chains follows, all from one sample in a study of cytotoxic CD8 clonotypes in ibrutinib-treated CLL. Profiling relied on immunoSEQ multiplex PCR, and the TCRdb table lists in-frame clones only, not all of them. The sample holds fewer than 90,000 clones, around 65% seen once. The sample in question was PBMCs, obtained after 12 months of ibrutinib treatment. The receptor set was obtained from a human donor with chronic lymphocytic leukemia. Each CDR3 is given with its conserved first and last residue. The D gene is left open where the match is weak. Some rows have no size entry. The others give once, few or many, or a class for an expanded clone.

.	TRBV28	14	.	TRBJ2-7	CASSLRPLLYEQYF	TGTGCCAGCAGTTTACGCCCCCTGCTCTACGAGCAGTACTTC
TRBD1	TRBV27	14	.	TRBJ2-7	CASSRTGGSYEQYF	TGTGCCAGCAGCAGGACAGGGGGCTCCTACGAGCAGTACTTC
TRBD1	TRBV19	14	.	TRBJ1-5	CASSSGTGGQPQHF	TGTGCCAGTAGTAGCGGGACAGGGGGTCAGCCCCAGCATTTT
TRBD2	TRBV10-2	20	.	TRBJ2-2	CASSARGLAGGHGNTGELFF	TGCGCCAGCAGTGCCCGTGGACTAGCGGGGGGACACGGGAACACCGGGGAGCTGTTTTTT
TRBD1	TRBV10-3	12	.	TRBJ1-2	CANFGQGDGYTF	TGTGCCAACTTCGGACAGGGCGATGGCTACACCTTC
TRBD2	TRBV7-2	13	.	TRBJ2-1	CASSSRGGAEQFF	TGTGCCAGCAGCTCACGGGGGGGAGCTGAGCAGTTCTTC
.	TRBV15	14	.	TRBJ2-7	CATSRRSGNDEQYF	TGTGCCACCAGCAGGAGATCAGGGAACGACGAGCAGTACTTC
TRBD1	TRBV9	14	.	TRBJ2-1	CASSTRTGSDEQFF	TGTGCCAGCAGCACCAGGACAGGGTCCGATGAGCAGTTCTTC
.	TRBV6-5	13	.	TRBJ2-1	CASSYRTYNEQFF	TGTGCCAGCAGTTACCGGACTTACAATGAGCAGTTCTTC
.	TRBV6-5	14	.	TRBJ2-5	CASSYSTAKETQYF	TGTGCCAGCAGTTACTCGACTGCCAAAGAGACCCAGTACTTC
TRBD1	TRBV27	14	once	TRBJ1-5	CASSPRGGNQPQHF	TGTGCCAGCAGTCCCAGGGGGGGCAATCAGCCCCAGCATTTT
TRBD1	TRBV7-8	18	.	TRBJ1-2	CASSLTGGQEIINYGYTF	TGTGCCAGCAGCTTAACGGGGGGACAGGAGATAATTAACTATGGCTACACCTTC
.	TRBV2	11	.	TRBJ2-3	CASSVIDTQYF	TGTGCCAGCAGTGTCATAGATACGCAGTATTTT
TRBD1	TRBV19	14	once	TRBJ1-6	CASAGGADNSPLHF	TGTGCCAGTGCAGGGGGCGCGGATAATTCACCCCTCCACTTT
.	TRBV6-1	14	.	TRBJ2-2	CASSVGITLGELFF	TGTGCCAGCAGTGTGGGTATTACCTTGGGGGAGCTGTTTTTT
.	TRBV7-9	15	.	TRBJ1-4	CASSRQQGTNEKLFF	TGTGCCAGCAGCCGTCAACAGGGAACTAATGAAAAACTGTTTTTT
.	TRBV27	13	few	TRBJ2-7	CASSLFRHYEQYF	TGTGCCAGCAGTTTATTTCGGCACTACGAGCAGTACTTC
.	TRBV5-1	14	.	TRBJ2-3	CASSFSWAADTQYF	TGCGCCAGCAGCTTCAGCTGGGCGGCAGATACGCAGTATTTT
TRBD2	TRBV2	15	.	TRBJ2-5	CASKPIAGAQETQYF	TGTGCCAGCAAACCCATAGCGGGGGCCCAAGAGACCCAGTACTTC
TRBD1	TRBV11-3	15	.	TRBJ2-7	CASSFGTGGSYEQYF	TGTGCCAGCAGCTTTGGGACAGGGGGTTCCTACGAGCAGTACTTC
.	TRBV5-4	16	once	TRBJ2-2	CASSLYVTGNTGELFF	TGTGCCAGCAGCTTGTATGTGACGGGAAACACCGGGGAGCTGTTTTTT
TRBD2	TRBV10-2	14	.	TRBJ2-3	CASSPTSGTDTQYF	TGCGCCAGCAGCCCGACTAGCGGCACAGATACGCAGTATTTT
.	TRBV19	14	.	TRBJ1-4	CASSILGRAEKLFF	TGTGCCAGTAGTATATTAGGGAGAGCTGAAAAACTGTTTTTT
.	TRBV7-2	15	.	TRBJ2-3	CASSSRLGRTDTQYF	TGTGCCAGCAGTAGCCGATTAGGTCGCACAGATACGCAGTATTTT
TRBD2	TRBV29-1	14	.	TRBJ2-5	CSVTPSGEQETQYF	TGCAGCGTTACCCCTAGCGGGGAACAAGAGACCCAGTACTTC
.	TRBV11-2	12	few	TRBJ1-6	CASSLRTGPLHF	TGTGCCAGCAGCTTACGCACAGGTCCCCTCCACTTT
TRBD2	TRBV7-6	16	once	TRBJ2-1	CASSLGPAGRYNEQFF	TGTGCCAGCAGCTTAGGTCCAGCGGGGAGATACAATGAGCAGTTCTTC
TRBD1	TRBV9	15	.	TRBJ2-2	CASSVVGGNGGELFF	TGTGCCAGCAGCGTAGTAGGGGGCAATGGTGGGGAGCTGTTTTTT
.	TRBV7-2	14	once	TRBJ2-7	CASSLAGLSYEQYF	TGTGCCAGCAGCTTAGCGGGACTCTCCTACGAGCAGTACTTC
.	TRBV11-3	13	.	TRBJ2-7	CASSQPPGNEQYF	TGTGCCAGCAGCCAACCCCCAGGGAACGAGCAGTACTTC
.	TRBV4-1	13	many	TRBJ1-6	CASSQLGNSPLHF	TGCGCCAGCAGCCAACTTGGGAATTCACCCCTCCACTTT
.	TRBV10-3	13	.	TRBJ2-7	CAISEGATYEQYF	TGTGCCATCAGTGAAGGGGCAACCTACGAGCAGTACTTC
.	TRBV6-1	14	.	TRBJ1-2	CASTPSTANYGYTF	TGTGCCAGCACACCATCCACAGCTAACTATGGCTACACCTTC
.	TRBV4-3	15	once	TRBJ2-3	CASSDGGSGPDTQYF	TGCGCCAGCAGCGACGGAGGGTCGGGTCCCGATACGCAGTATTTT
.	TRBV30	12	.	TRBJ2-1	CAWAPTSNEQFF	TGTGCCTGGGCCCCCACTAGCAATGAGCAGTTCTTC
.	TRBV28	19	.	TRBJ1-2	CASSFSGRTGTLDFYGYTF	TGTGCCAGCAGTTTTTCGGGGAGAACCGGGACGTTGGACTTCTATGGCTACACCTTC
TRBD1	TRBV7-8	15	.	TRBJ1-1	CASSSQTGMNTEAFF	TGTGCCAGCAGCTCGCAGACAGGGATGAACACTGAAGCTTTCTTT
TRBD1	TRBV6-1	14	few	TRBJ2-7	CASSVGAGGYEQYF	TGTGCCAGCAGTGTTGGGGCAGGGGGCTACGAGCAGTACTTC
.	TRBV25-1	13	.	TRBJ1-1	CASSERKSLEAFF	TGTGCCAGCAGTGAACGGAAGTCCCTGGAAGCTTTCTTT